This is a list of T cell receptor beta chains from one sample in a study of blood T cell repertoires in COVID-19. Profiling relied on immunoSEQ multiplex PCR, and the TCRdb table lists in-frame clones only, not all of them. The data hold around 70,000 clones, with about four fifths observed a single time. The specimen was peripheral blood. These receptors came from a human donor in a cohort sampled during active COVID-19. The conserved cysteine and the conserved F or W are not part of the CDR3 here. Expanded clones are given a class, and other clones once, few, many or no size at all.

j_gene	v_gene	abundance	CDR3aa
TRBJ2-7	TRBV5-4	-	ASSIGTAYSYEQY
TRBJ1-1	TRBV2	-	ASSEAPGGAGQSAF
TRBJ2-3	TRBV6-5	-	ASRANTDTQY
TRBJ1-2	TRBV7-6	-	ASSPGQGRLYGYT
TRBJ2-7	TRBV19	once	ASSIGSDYEQY
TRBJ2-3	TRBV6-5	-	ASSNRDTQY
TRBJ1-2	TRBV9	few	ASRFMPLGDYGYT
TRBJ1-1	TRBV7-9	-	ASSRRTGLNTEAF
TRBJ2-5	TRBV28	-	ASSLRGTGTETQY
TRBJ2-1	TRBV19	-	ASSGLAGTYNEQF
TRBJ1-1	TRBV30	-	AWKGEVNTEAF
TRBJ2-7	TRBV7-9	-	ASSPGQGTYEQY
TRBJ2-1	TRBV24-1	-	ATSDAGGTYNEQF
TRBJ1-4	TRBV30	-	AWKRQGANEKLF
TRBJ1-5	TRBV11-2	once	ASSFSGDNQPQH
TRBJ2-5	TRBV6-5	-	ASSRLAGGPQTQY
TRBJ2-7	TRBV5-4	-	ASSSQVGTGAFYEQY
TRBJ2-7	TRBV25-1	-	ASRGGASEQY
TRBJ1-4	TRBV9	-	ASSGLGQSNEKLF
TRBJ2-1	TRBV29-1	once	SVRTETYNEQF
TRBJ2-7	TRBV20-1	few	SATYWYEQY
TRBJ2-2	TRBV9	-	ASSVWTSGSTGELF
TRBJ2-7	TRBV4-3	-	ASSQVLIGTPGTLEQY
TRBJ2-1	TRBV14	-	ASSQDLGPGTGQF